This T cell receptor beta chain was sequenced during a study of CD8 T cells in ankylosing spondylitis. Study-level results: Reportedly, disease-linked clones are significantly enriched in ankylosing spondylitis patients' matched synovial fluid. A number of the motif variants had already been described in reactive arthritis synovial fluid and blood.

The CDR3 length is 14 residues. Losses at the gene ends were 6 bases for V and 5 bases for J; bases not matched to a gene: 6. TCRdb redid the calling of the 5' RACE reads with MiXCR, one entry per CDR3 protein. The repertoire consists of roughly 200,000 distinct CDR3 sequences, with roughly 24% occurring once and the leading ten covering 6.6%. On this clonotype: Its specificity is unknown.

Sequencing was done on a sample of blood, either unsorted or a sorted T cell fraction (not recorded which). The chain couples TRBV12-3 or TRBV12-4 to TRBJ2-2, with TRBD1 matching over 7 bases. The source is a male donor with ankylosing spondylitis or in good health (not recorded which). CDR3 bases: TGTGCCAGCAGATACCAGACAGGGACCGGGGAGCTGTTTTTT. It specifies CASRYQTGTGELFF.